What follows are 7 T cell receptor beta chains derived from one specimen sequenced in a study of blood T cell repertoires in COVID-19. Profiling relied on immunoSEQ multiplex PCR, and the TCRdb table lists in-frame clones only, not all of them. The top ten clones hold under 10% of a sample with about 180,000 clones, roughly four fifths of them seen once. Material for sequencing was peripheral blood. The origin of the receptors is a woman between 70 and 85 years old with COVID-19, enrolled during active disease.

This chain uses TRBV27 with TRBJ2-2; 8 nucleotides agree with TRBD2. From germline, CDR1 is MNHEY and CDR2 SMNVEV (reference sequence). This CDR3 region has 13 residues. Unmatched junction bases numbered 3, after V lost 6 bases and J lost 6 bases. CDR3 sequence reads: CASRYSGAGELFF. The CDR3 nucleotides read TGTGCCAGCAGATATAGCGGGGCCGGGGAGCTGTTTTTT.

This clone appeared a single time. The V and J genes are TRBV28 and TRBJ1-2, with 8 bases aligning to TRBD1. The trim removed 3 bases at V and 7 bases at J, leaving 7 bases unmatched. Germline CDR1 reads MDHEN; CDR2 reads SYDVKM. This CDR3 comprises 14 residues. CDR3 in amino acids: CASSLDRVSSGYTF. CDR3 coding DNA: TGTGCCAGCAGTTTGGACAGGGTGTCCTCTGGCTACACCTTC.

The CDR3 DNA reads as TGTGCCAGCAGCTTAGCGGGACAGGGTGGCAATGAGCAGTTCTTC. Translated: CASSLAGQGGNEQFF. This sequence joins TRBV7-2 and TRBJ2-1; 9 positions agree with TRBD1. Trimming cost V 0 bases and J 6 bases; bases outside gene matches: 3. Germline V lookup: CDR1 SGHTA, CDR2 FQGNSA. CDR3 size: 15 residues. Drawing the rest from reference TRBV7-2 and TRBJ2-1, the complete variable domain is GAGVSQSPSNKVTEKGKDVELRCDPISGHTALYWYRQSLGQGLEFLIYFQGNSAPDKSGLPSDRFSAERTGGSVSTLTIQRTQQEDSAVYLCASSLAGQGGNEQFFGPGTRLTVL.

The table lists this clone with a count of one. The chain uses TRBV27 and TRBJ2-1; D possibly corresponds to TRBD1 (5 bases). The CDR3 is 14 residues long. Looked up from germline, CDR1 is MNHEY and CDR2 is SMNVEV (reference sequence). V was clipped by 6 bases and J by 1 base, with 10 bases between them. The CDR3 sequence is CASRGAGSYNEQFF. CDR3 nucleotides: TGTGCCAGCAGAGGGGCAGGGTCCTACAATGAGCAGTTCTTC.

The rearrangement links TRBV6-5 to TRBJ1-1; D is undetermined. Trimming left V 5 bases short and J 6 bases short, with 7 bases between. CDR1 and CDR2 from the germline V gene are MNHEY and SVGAGI. The CDR3 is made up of 11 amino acids. Written as DNA, the CDR3 is TGTGCCAGCAGTAACGAGGCTGAAGCTTTCTTT. The encoded protein is CASSNEAEAFF.

This chain links TRBV2 with TRBJ2-1; 8 bases match TRBD2. Germline lookup yields CDR1 SNHLY and CDR2 FYNNEI. The CDR3 has 15 amino acids. Trimming cost V 7 bases and J 0 bases; bases outside gene matches: 5. The chain's CDR3 is CASISSGSSYNEQFF. CDR3 coding DNA: TGTGCCAGCATCTCCAGCGGGAGCTCCTACAATGAGCAGTTCTTC.

This clone appeared a few times. V gene TRBV28 combines with J gene TRBJ2-3; D perhaps matches TRBD2 (6 bases). V shed 4 bases and J shed 6 bases, with 14 bases lying between them. CDR3 length: 14 amino acids. The V gene's germline CDR1 is MDHEN and CDR2 SYDVKM. The CDR3 DNA reads as TGTGCCAGCAGTTCCGGAGGGGCCGGTGATACGCAGTATTTT. Translation: CASSSGGAGDTQYF.